This paragraph reports one T cell receptor beta chain. Combining a sample-barcoded 5' primer with a J-beta primer mix, a second PCR ran for 7 to 11 cycles. In TCRdb, the 5' RACE reads were re-called with MiXCR into one record per CDR3 protein. This table holds hundreds of thousands of distinct CDR3 sequences, around 21% found once. The donors, aged roughly 6 to 95, were healthy Caucasians from Russia. This sample stems from a study of blood T cells in healthy people across ages. The CDR3 spans 13 residues. V lost 9 bases and J 6 bases, leaving 14 bases between the germline ends. This TCR came from a man between 65 and 85 years old in good health. J is TRBJ2-2 and V is TRBV12-3 or TRBV12-4, with D perhaps TRBD2 (6 bases). Sequenced input: blood. The CDR3 nucleotides read TGTGCCAGTCGGGAGATCCATGCCGGGGAGCTGTTTTTT. It codes for CASREIHAGELFF.